This T cell receptor beta chain was retrieved from a study of response to subunit inactivated influenza vaccine. CDR1 and CDR2 from the germline V gene are MNHEY and SVGEGT. The CDR3 totals 16 residues. V was trimmed by 5 bases and J by 2 bases, leaving 17 bases between them. TCRdb independently ran MiXCR on the RT-PCR reads; one entry per CDR3 protein. The data show 490,000 or so distinct CDR3 sequences, with roughly 8.2% seen just once and 10% to 15% held by the top ten. The chain carries TRBV6-2 or TRBV6-3 and TRBJ2-3; perhaps D is TRBD1 or TRBD2 (5 bases each). This receptor was obtained from a man between 50 and 75 years old who received an inactivated influenza vaccine. This specimen was PBMCs from blood, taken about 24 months after vaccination. CDR3 sequence (DNA): TGTGCCAGCAGTGGGGGAGTCTCCACAGTCACAGATACGCAGTATTTT. This gives the protein CASSGGVSTVTDTQYF.